The source of this TCR beta chain is a study of T cells in Graves' hyperthyroidism and ophthalmopathy. Overall study results and limits: Most thyroid clonotypes that were expanded above 0.001 also turned up in blood.

Diagnoses were established using clinical symptoms, serum thyroxine and TRAb, thyroid ultrasound and orbital computed tomography. In its sample, this clonotype was seen many times. Its antigen remains unidentified. The CDR3 runs to 15 residues. Trimming took 0 bases from V and 8 from J, leaving 14 bases between them. The germline V gene has CDR1 MNHEY and CDR2 SVGAGI. It was RNA transcripts that yielded the amplified TCR beta CDR3 regions. Using the HTBI primer set, a first-round RT-PCR was run on the TCR CDR3. One entry per CDR3 protein, called by TCRdb with MiXCR from the multiplex PCR reads. Here the sample spans approximately 690,000 distinct CDR3 sequences, 13% to 15% being singletons.

This sequence was found in a woman between 45 and 60 years old with Graves' ophthalmopathy. Material for sequencing was blood. V and J are TRBV6-5 and TRBJ2-4; possible D gene TRBD2, 6 bases. The CDR3 bases are TGTGCCAGCAGTTACTCGGAGGGCCTGGGGGACATTCAGTACTTC. As protein: CASSYSEGLGDIQYF.